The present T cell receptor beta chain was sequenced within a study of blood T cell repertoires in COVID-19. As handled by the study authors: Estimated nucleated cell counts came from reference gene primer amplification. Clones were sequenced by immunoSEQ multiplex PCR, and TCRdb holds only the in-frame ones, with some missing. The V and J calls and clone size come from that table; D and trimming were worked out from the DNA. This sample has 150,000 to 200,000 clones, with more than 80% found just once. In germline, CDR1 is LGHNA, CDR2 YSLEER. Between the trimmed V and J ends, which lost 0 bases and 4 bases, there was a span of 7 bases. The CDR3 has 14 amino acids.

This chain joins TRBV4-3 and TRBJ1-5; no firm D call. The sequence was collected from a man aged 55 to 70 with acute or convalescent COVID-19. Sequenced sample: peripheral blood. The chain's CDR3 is CASSQEPGNQPQHF. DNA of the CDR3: TGCGCCAGCAGCCAAGAGCCCGGGAATCAGCCCCAGCATTTT.